This T cell receptor beta chain was sequenced in a study of cytotoxic CD8 clonotypes in ibrutinib-treated CLL. TCRdb keeps only in-frame clones here, not all; method: immunoSEQ multiplex PCR. The sample yields 20,000 or so clones, 65% to 85% seen once. The CDR3 has 16 residues. V was clipped by 0 bases and J by 8 bases, with 20 bases between them. Germline assignment: CDR1 SGHDT and CDR2 YYEEEE. The chain employs TRBV5-6 and TRBJ1-2; D perhaps matches TRBD1 (6 bases). This TCR was recovered from a human donor with chronic lymphocytic leukemia. The sample here was PBMCs, taken before ibrutinib treatment. CDR3 DNA sequence: TGTGCCAGCAGCTTGGGACTGAATCAGGGGAACGGGGGCTACACCTTC. This translates into CASSLGLNQGNGGYTF.